This passage covers 28 T cell receptor beta chains from one sample sequenced in a study of molecular identifiers for immune sequencing clone quantification. TCRdb fed the PCR reads into MiXCR, producing one record per CDR3 protein. The data contain nearly 650,000 distinct CDR3 sequences, around 25% of them singletons. The specimen sequenced was naive CD8+ T cells from blood, with Jurkat cell RNA spiked in. As for subset: FACS-sorted CD8+CD4-CCR7+CD45RA+ naive T cells. The origin of the receptors is a human donor in good health. Some libraries in this study had Jurkat cell RNA spiked in.

This clonotype was picked up many times. The J gene is TRBJ2-7, the V gene TRBV6-1; no reliable D call. The V gene lost 1 base and the J gene lost 2 bases, with 6 bases spanning the gap. CDR3 length equals 13 residues. Germline CDR1 MNHNS, CDR2 SASEGT. CDR3 in amino acids: CASSEGLTYEQYF. DNA for the CDR3: TGTGCCAGCAGTGAAGGGTTAACCTACGAGCAGTACTTC.

This clonotype was seen repeatedly, ten times or more. This sequence joins TRBV7-9 and TRBJ1-3; 7 bases align to TRBD1. The length of the CDR3 is 16 residues. Looked up from germline, CDR1 is SEHNR and CDR2 is FQNEAQ (reference sequence). The V and J ends lost 3 bases and 4 bases, in that order; junction bases with no gene match: 9. The CDR3 protein is CASSLMQGVDGNTIYF. CDR3 sequence (DNA): TGTGCCAGCAGCTTGATGCAGGGGGTTGACGGAAACACCATATATTTT.

The chain links TRBV27 to TRBJ1-1; the D is unclear. Per the germline V gene, CDR1 is MNHEY and CDR2 is SMNVEV (reference sequence). Trimming took 2 bases from V and 0 from J, leaving 10 bases between them. The CDR3 runs to 15 residues. CDR3 region: CASSLRWTMNTEAFF. For the CDR3, the DNA is TGTGCCAGCAGTTTAAGGTGGACCATGAACACTGAAGCTTTCTTT.

This clonotype appeared a few times. The chain carries TRBV20-1 and TRBJ2-7, with D possibly matching TRBD1 (5 bases). The V and J ends lost 2 bases and 3 bases respectively, with 17 bases between them. This CDR3 region has 15 residues. CDR1 DFQATT and CDR2 SNEGSKA come from the germline V gene (reference sequence). DNA for the CDR3: TGCAGTGCTAGACTGGACAACCAATCCAACTACGAGCAGTACTTC. Translating gives CSARLDNQSNYEQYF.

The chain recombines TRBV4-1 with TRBJ2-2, with 7 bases fitting TRBD1. Losses at the gene ends were 3 bases for V and 4 bases for J; bases not matched to a gene: 11. Per germline, CDR1 MGHRA and CDR2 YSYEKL. CDR3 length: 17 residues. The CDR3 region has the DNA TGCGCCAGCAGCCAGACTGACAGGGTTCTTGGCACCGGGGAGCTGTTTTTT. This sequence encodes CASSQTDRVLGTGELFF.

This sequence joins TRBV27 and TRBJ2-7, with a tentative D call TRBD1 (6 bases). V lost 5 bases and J lost 2, with 13 bases in between. The CDR3 has 14 amino acids. CDR1 and CDR2 from the germline V gene are MNHEY and SMNVEV (reference sequence). Here the CDR3 DNA reads TGTGCCAGCAGTGGGGACACCGCTGCCTACGAGCAGTACTTC. Residues: CASSGDTAAYEQYF.

The rearrangement uses TRBV6-6 and TRBJ2-3, with D tentatively TRBD2 (5 bases). The length of the CDR3 is 19 residues. From germline, CDR1 is MNHNY and CDR2 SVGAGI (reference sequence). The V end lost 1 base, the J end lost 0 bases, and 20 bases lay between the germline ends. CDR3 loop: CASSYYHQNEGQSTDTQYF. The CDR3 DNA reads TGTGCCAGCAGTTACTATCACCAGAACGAGGGCCAAAGCACAGATACGCAGTATTTT.

In its sample, this clonotype was seen many times. The V call is TRBV20-1, the J call TRBJ2-7; 8 positions agree with TRBD2. Germline-derived CDR1 and CDR2 are DFQATT and SNEGSKA (reference sequence). The V gene end was trimmed by 2 bases and the J gene end by 4 bases; junction bases not matched to a gene: 7. CDR3 length: 14 amino acids. CDR3 sequence reads: CSARPPGLGYEQYF. The CDR3 DNA follows: TGCAGTGCTAGACCGCCGGGACTAGGGTACGAGCAGTACTTC.

Remarks on this clonotype: A much larger clone differs by one base, so this may be a read error. The gene calls are TRBV7-8 and TRBJ2-5; D is unresolved. The length of the CDR3 is 12 residues. Trimming cost V 7 bases and J 0 bases, with 6 bases left between them. The germline V gene encodes CDR1 SGHVS and CDR2 FQNEAQ. The CDR3 region has the DNA TGTGCCAGCATCTTTTACCAAGAGACCCAGTACTTC. Translated: CASIFYQETQYF. Full variable domain (remainder filled in from reference TRBV7-8 and TRBJ2-5): GAGVSQSPRYKVAKRGQDVALRCDPISGHVSLFWYQQALGQGPEFLTYFQNEAQLDKSGLPSDRFFAERPEGSVSTLKIQRTQQEDSAVYLCASIFYQETQYFGPGTRLLVL.

The V gene is TRBV6-2 or TRBV6-3, the J gene TRBJ2-7; D might be TRBD1 (5 bases). Germline V gene data show CDR1 as MNHEY and CDR2 as SVGEGT. This CDR3 comprises 15 residues. Trimming cost V 11 bases and J 0 bases, with 20 bases left between them. The CDR3 loop is CARTHDSGFSYEQYF. Here the CDR3 DNA reads TGTGCCCGCACCCATGACAGTGGGTTCTCCTACGAGCAGTACTTC.

The chain has TRBV6-5 and TRBJ2-7; D might be TRBD1 (5 bases). Germline values: CDR1 MNHEY, CDR2 SVGAGI. The V and J ends lost 0 bases and 1 base respectively, with 7 bases between them. CDR3 length equals 14 residues. The CDR3 sequence is CASSYSTESYEQYF. The DNA for the CDR3 is TGTGCCAGCAGTTACTCGACAGAGTCCTACGAGCAGTACTTC.

In this sample, this clonotype turned up many times. This chain joins TRBV6-2 or TRBV6-3 and TRBJ2-5, with 7 nucleotides matching TRBD2. Unmatched junction bases numbered 7, after V lost 10 bases and J lost 5 bases. CDR1 is MNHEY, CDR2 SVGEGT, per germline. The length of the CDR3 is 12 residues. CDR3 loop: CAIQGLRETQYF. The CDR3 nucleotides read TGTGCCATCCAGGGACTACGGGAGACCCAGTACTTC.

Of note for this clonotype: Given a much more abundant clone one base away, this may be a read error. This sequence joins TRBV7-9 and TRBJ2-3, with unresolved D. Germline-derived CDR1 and CDR2 are SEHNR and FQNEAQ (reference sequence). The CDR3 spans 14 residues. The DNA of the CDR3 is TGTGCCAGCAGCCCAACCCATAACACAGATACGCCGTATTTT. This translates into CASSPTHNTDTPYF.

In regard to this clonotype: A much larger clone lies one base from this, so it may be a read error. This chain joins TRBV7-9 and TRBJ2-5, with 9 bases identical to TRBD2. CDR3 length equals 15 residues. The germline V gene has CDR1 SEHNR and CDR2 FQNEAQ (reference sequence). With V trimmed by 4 bases and J by 9 bases, 12 bases remained unmatched. The CDR3 nucleotides read TGTGCCAGCAGCTCCCCCCCTAGCGGGGTCTGGCCCCAGTACTTC. Encoded protein: CASSSPPSGVWPQYF.

This chain connects TRBV2 to TRBJ2-1; TRBD1 agrees at 10 bases. V was clipped by 2 bases and J by 3 bases; unmatched bases: 4. The CDR3 has 16 residues. Germline CDR1 reads SNHLY; CDR2 reads FYNNEI. CDR3 nucleotide sequence: TGTGCCAGCAGTGAAACCGGGACAGGGGTCTACAATGAGCAGTTCTTC. It codes for CASSETGTGVYNEQFF.

With respect to this clonotype: Its ends do not fully match the called genes, so a read error is possible. The V gene is TRBV4-1, the J gene TRBJ1-2; unclear D gene. This CDR3 has 15 amino acids. Germline V gene data show CDR1 as MGHRA and CDR2 as YSYEKL. CDR3 sequence reads: CASSQEPGANYGYNF. DNA of the CDR3: TGCGCCAGCAGCCAAGAGCCAGGAGCTAACTATGGCTACAACTTC.

The CDR3 sequence is CASSQDLQVYGYTF. Here the CDR3 DNA reads TGCGCCAGCAGCCAAGATTTGCAGGTCTATGGCTACACCTTC. The chain has TRBV4-3 and TRBJ1-2; no clear D. The CDR3 loop spans 14 amino acids. Per germline, CDR1 LGHNA and CDR2 YSLEER. Trimming took off 0 bases at V and 4 bases at J, with 9 bases between the two ends.

This clonotype was detected a few times. This chain joins TRBV10-1 and TRBJ2-7; 7 bases line up with TRBD1. Looked up from germline, CDR1 is WNHNN and CDR2 is SYGVQD (reference sequence). The CDR3 runs 15 residues. Trimming removed 0 bases from V and 3 bases from J; junction bases left unmatched: 5. Here the CDR3 reads CASSESGQAIYEQYF. The CDR3 coding sequence is TGCGCCAGCAGTGAGTCTGGACAGGCCATCTACGAGCAGTACTTC.

Ten or more counts support this clonotype. The J gene is TRBJ1-5, the V gene TRBV28; D is perhaps TRBD1 (6 bases). V gave up 2 bases and J gave up 0 bases, with 14 bases separating them. Germline V gene data show CDR1 as MDHEN and CDR2 as SYDVKM. The CDR3 runs 17 residues. In DNA, the CDR3 is TGTGCCAGCAGTTTAGACAGGTGGACCTATAGCAATCAGCCCCAGCATTTT. Its protein is CASSLDRWTYSNQPQHF.

This clonotype was observed a handful of times. J is TRBJ2-7 and V is TRBV7-9; D ambiguous. Looked up from germline, CDR1 is SEHNR and CDR2 is FQNEAQ (reference sequence). CDR3 size: 14 residues. Trimming took off 5 bases at V and 0 bases at J, with 11 bases between the two ends. The DNA for the CDR3 is TGTGCCAGCAGCGTAGAACGGGTCTCCTACGAGCAGTACTTC. As protein: CASSVERVSYEQYF.

For the CDR3, the DNA is TGTGCCAGCATTGGGGCGAGGCAGGGAACCTACGAGCAGTACTTC. It encodes CASIGARQGTYEQYF. V is TRBV2 and J is TRBJ2-7; perhaps TRBD1 as D (5 bases). Trimming took off 7 bases at V and 2 bases at J, with 18 bases between the two ends. The CDR3 spans 15 residues. Per the germline V gene, CDR1 is SNHLY and CDR2 is FYNNEI.

The chain joins TRBV7-3 to TRBJ2-1; TRBD2 agrees at 12 bases. The CDR3 sequence is 20 residues long. The germline V gene encodes CDR1 SGHTA and CDR2 FQGTGA. The trim removed 5 bases at V and 3 bases at J, leaving 17 bases unmatched. The CDR3 protein is CASSPQAASGGAYYYNEQFF. The CDR3 DNA reads TGTGCCAGCAGCCCCCAGGCGGCTAGCGGGGGGGCCTACTACTACAATGAGCAGTTCTTC.

This clonotype was seen repeatedly, ten times or more. The gene calls are TRBV12-3 or TRBV12-4 and TRBJ2-3, with D perhaps TRBD1 (6 bases). The CDR3 covers 15 residues. The germline V and J ends were trimmed by 6 bases and 0 bases, with 13 bases remaining between them. CDR3 in amino acids: CASRLGQTSTDTQYF. In DNA form, the CDR3 reads TGTGCCAGCAGGCTAGGACAGACTAGCACAGATACGCAGTATTTT.

This clonotype was observed at least ten times. DNA for the CDR3: TGTGCCAGCAGCCCCTGGGGTAGCGGGGGTTACACAGATACGCAGTATTTT. This translates into CASSPWGSGGYTDTQYF. The chain uses TRBV7-6 and TRBJ2-3; 9 bases agree with TRBD2. The V gene end was trimmed by 5 bases and the J gene end by 2 bases; junction bases not matched to a gene: 11. The length of the CDR3 is 17 residues. Germline V CDR1 and CDR2: SGHVS, FNYEAQ.

The sample holds many counts of this clonotype. The rearrangement links TRBV2 to TRBJ2-5; 7 bases fit TRBD1. V lost 6 bases and J lost 13; bases outside the gene matches: 14. The germline CDR1 and CDR2 sequences are SNHLY and FYNNEI. The CDR3 extends over 13 amino acids. The CDR3 coding sequence is TGTGCCAGCAGCCCGAGAGGACAGGCATTATTGTACTTC. Protein sequence: CASSPRGQALLYF.

The V and J genes are TRBV27 and TRBJ1-6; 7 nucleotides agree with TRBD1. The V gene's germline CDR1 is MNHEY and CDR2 SMNVEV (reference sequence). CDR3 length equals 14 residues. Unmatched junction bases numbered 5, after V lost 6 bases and J lost 6 bases. The CDR3: CASSRQGFNSPLHF. Here the CDR3 DNA reads TGTGCCAGCAGCCGACAGGGATTTAATTCACCCCTCCACTTT.

This clonotype was counted many times. CDR3 loop: CASSTLAGALQETQYF. The CDR3 DNA is TGTGCCAGTAGTACCTTAGCGGGAGCCCTCCAAGAGACCCAGTACTTC. This chain links TRBV19 with TRBJ2-5, with TRBD2 matching 9 bases. Germline V gene data show CDR1 as LNHDA and CDR2 as SQIVND (reference sequence). V lost 4 bases to trimming and J lost 1 base; unmatched junction nucleotides: 7. The CDR3 loop spans 16 amino acids.

Many counts were recorded for this clonotype. This chain uses TRBV10-3 with TRBJ1-1, with no clear D. The CDR3 spans 12 residues. The V and J ends lost 8 bases and 4 bases respectively, with 11 bases between them. Looked up from germline, CDR1 is ENHRY and CDR2 is SYGVKD. DNA for the CDR3: TGTGCCATCGGGGTGTTCGGCACTGAAGCTTTCTTT. Amino acids: CAIGVFGTEAFF.